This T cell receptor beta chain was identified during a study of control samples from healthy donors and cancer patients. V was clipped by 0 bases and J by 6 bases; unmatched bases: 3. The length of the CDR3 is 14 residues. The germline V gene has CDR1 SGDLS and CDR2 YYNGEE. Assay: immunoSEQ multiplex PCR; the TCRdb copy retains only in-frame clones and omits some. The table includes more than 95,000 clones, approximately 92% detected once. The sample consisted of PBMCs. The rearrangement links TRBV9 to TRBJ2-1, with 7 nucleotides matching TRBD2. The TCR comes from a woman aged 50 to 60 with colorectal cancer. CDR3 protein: CASSVAGGSNEQFF. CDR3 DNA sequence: TGTGCCAGCAGCGTAGCGGGAGGAAGCAATGAGCAGTTCTTC.